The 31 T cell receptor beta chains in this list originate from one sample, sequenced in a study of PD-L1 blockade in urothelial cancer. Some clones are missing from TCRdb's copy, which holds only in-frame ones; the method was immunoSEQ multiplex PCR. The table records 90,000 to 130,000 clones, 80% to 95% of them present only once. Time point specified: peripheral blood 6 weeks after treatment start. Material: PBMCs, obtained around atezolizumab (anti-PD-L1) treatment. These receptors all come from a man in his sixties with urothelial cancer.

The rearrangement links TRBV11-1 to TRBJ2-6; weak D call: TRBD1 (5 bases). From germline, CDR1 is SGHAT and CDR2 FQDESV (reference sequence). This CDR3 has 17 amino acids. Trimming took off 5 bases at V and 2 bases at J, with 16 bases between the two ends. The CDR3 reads CASSLRQTLAGANVLTF. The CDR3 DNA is TGTGCCAGCAGCCTCCGACAGACTCTTGCTGGGGCCAACGTCCTGACTTTC.

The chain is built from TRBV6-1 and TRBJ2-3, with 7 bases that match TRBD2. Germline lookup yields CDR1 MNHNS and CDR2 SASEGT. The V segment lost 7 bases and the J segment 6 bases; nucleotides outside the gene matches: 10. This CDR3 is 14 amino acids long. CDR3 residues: CASTYRGDMDTQYF. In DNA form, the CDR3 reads TGTGCCAGCACCTACCGGGGGGATATGGATACGCAGTATTTT.

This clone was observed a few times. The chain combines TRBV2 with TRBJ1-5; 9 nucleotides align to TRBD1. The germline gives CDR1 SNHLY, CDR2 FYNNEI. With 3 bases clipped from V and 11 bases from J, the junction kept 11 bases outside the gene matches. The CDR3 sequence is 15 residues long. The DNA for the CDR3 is TGTGCCAGCAGTGAGGCGTGGACAGGGGACGTTTCCCAGCATTTT. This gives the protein CASSEAWTGDVSQHF.

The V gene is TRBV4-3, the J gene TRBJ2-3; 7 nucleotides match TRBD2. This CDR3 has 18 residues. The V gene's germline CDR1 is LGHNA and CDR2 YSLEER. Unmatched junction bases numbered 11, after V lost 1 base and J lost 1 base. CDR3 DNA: TGCGCCAGCAGCCAAGGGAGCGGGATTCTTTTTGGCACAGATACGCAGTATTTT. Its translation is CASSQGSGILFGTDTQYF.

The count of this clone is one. The CDR3 protein is CASSQDMLPSSYEQYF. For the CDR3, the DNA is TGTGCCAGCAGCCAAGATATGCTACCAAGCTCCTACGAGCAGTACTTC. The rearrangement joins TRBV4-2 to TRBJ2-7; D remains unclear. The V gene lost 0 bases and the J gene lost 0 bases, with 12 bases spanning the gap. The CDR3 sequence is 16 residues long. Germline V gene sequence: CDR1 LGHNA, CDR2 YNFKEQ.

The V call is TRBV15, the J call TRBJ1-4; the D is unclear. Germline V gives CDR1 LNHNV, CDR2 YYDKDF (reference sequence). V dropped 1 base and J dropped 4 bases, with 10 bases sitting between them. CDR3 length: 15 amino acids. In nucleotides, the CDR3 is TGTGCCACCAGCAGAGTCGGGAATCATAATGAAAAACTGTTTTTT. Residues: CATSRVGNHNEKLFF.

The CDR3 DNA follows: TGTGCCAGCAGCTTGATTGGAGTTCTGTCCAATGAGCAGTTCTTC. Amino acids: CASSLIGVLSNEQFF. The gene calls are TRBV5-8 and TRBJ2-1; D uncertain. The CDR3 is made up of 15 amino acids. Trimming took off 1 base at V and 6 bases at J, with 14 bases between the two ends. The germline V gene encodes CDR1 SGHTS and CDR2 YDEGEE.

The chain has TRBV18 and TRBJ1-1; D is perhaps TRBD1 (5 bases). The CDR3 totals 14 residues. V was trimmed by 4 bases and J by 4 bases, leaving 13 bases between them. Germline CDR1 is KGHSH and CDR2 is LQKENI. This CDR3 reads CASSLLGEATEAFF. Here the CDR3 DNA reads TGTGCCAGCTCACTTTTAGGGGAGGCCACTGAAGCTTTCTTT.

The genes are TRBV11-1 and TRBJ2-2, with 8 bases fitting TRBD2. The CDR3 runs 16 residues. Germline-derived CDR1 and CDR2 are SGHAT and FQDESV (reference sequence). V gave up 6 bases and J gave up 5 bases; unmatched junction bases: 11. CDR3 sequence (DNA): TGTGCCAGCAGTCTCAGGCGGGGGGCCCTAACCGGGGAGCTGTTTTTT. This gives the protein CASSLRRGALTGELFF.

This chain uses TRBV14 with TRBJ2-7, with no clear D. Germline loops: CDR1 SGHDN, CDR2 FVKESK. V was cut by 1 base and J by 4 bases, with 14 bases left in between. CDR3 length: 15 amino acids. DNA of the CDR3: TGTGCCAGCAGCCAAGCCCAAGGAGCGAGGTACGAGCAGTACTTC. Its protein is CASSQAQGARYEQYF.

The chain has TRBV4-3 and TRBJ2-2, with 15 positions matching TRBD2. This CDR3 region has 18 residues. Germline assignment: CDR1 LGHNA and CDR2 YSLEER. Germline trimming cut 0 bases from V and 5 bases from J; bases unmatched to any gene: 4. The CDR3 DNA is TGCGCCAGCAGCCAAGAAGGACTAGCGGGGGGGCCGACCGGGGAGCTGTTTTTT. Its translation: CASSQEGLAGGPTGELFF.

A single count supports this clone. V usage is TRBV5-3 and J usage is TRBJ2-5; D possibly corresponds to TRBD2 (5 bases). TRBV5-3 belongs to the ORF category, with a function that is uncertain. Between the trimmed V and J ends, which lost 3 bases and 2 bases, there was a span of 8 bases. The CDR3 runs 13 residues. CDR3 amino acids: CARSSRTQETQYF. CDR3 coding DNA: TGTGCCAGAAGCTCCCGGACTCAAGAGACCCAGTACTTC.

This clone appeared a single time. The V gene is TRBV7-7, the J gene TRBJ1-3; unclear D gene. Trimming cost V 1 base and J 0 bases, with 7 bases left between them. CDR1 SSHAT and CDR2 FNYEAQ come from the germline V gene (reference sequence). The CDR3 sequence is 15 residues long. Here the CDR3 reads CASSLGDTSGNTIYF. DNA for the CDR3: TGTGCCAGCAGCTTAGGTGACACCTCTGGAAACACCATATATTTT.

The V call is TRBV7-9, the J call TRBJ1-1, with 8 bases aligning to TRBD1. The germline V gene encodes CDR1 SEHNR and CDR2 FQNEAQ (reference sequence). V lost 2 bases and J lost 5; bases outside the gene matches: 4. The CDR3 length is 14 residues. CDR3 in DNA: TGTGCCAGCAGCTTAACTGGACAGGGAACTGAAGCTTTCTTT. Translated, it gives CASSLTGQGTEAFF.

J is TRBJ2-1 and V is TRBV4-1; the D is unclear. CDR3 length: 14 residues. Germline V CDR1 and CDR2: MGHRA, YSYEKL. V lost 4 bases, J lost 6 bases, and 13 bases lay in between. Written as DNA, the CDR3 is TGCGCCAGCAGCCCGCTCCAAAGAGCCAATGAGCAGTTCTTC. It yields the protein CASSPLQRANEQFF.

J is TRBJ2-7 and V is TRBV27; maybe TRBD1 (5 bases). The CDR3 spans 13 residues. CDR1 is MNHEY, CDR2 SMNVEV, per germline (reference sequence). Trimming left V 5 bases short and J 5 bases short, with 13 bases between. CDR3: CASSPPQGHEQYF. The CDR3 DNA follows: TGTGCCAGCAGTCCCCCCCAGGGCCACGAGCAGTACTTC.

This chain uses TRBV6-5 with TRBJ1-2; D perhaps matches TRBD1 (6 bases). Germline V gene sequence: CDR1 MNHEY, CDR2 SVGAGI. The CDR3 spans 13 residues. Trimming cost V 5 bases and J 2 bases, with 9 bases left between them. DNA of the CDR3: TGTGCCAGCAGTCGGGGGGGCAACTATGGCTACACCTTC. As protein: CASSRGGNYGYTF.

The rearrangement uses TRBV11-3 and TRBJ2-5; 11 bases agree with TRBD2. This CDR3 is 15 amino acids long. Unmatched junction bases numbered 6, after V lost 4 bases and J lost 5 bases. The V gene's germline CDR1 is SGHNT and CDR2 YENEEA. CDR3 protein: CASSSLAGGFETQYF. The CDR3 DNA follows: TGTGCCAGCAGCTCGCTAGCGGGGGGCTTTGAGACCCAGTACTTC. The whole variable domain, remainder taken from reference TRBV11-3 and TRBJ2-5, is EAGVVQSPRYKIIEKKQPVAFWCNPISGHNTLYWYLQNLGQGPELLIRYENEEAVDDSQLPKDRFSAERLKGVDSTLKIQPAELGDSAVYLCASSSLAGGFETQYFGPGTRLLVL.

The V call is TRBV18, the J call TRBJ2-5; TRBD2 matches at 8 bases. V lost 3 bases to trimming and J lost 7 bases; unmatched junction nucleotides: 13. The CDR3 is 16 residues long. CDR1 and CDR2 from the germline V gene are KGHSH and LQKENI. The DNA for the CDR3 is TGTGCCAGCTCACCCCTGGGCGGGGGGACGGACGGGACCCAGTACTTC. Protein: CASSPLGGGTDGTQYF.

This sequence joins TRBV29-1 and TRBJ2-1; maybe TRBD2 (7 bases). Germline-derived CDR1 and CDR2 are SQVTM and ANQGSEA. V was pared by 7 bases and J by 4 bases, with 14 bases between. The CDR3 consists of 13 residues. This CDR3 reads CSARGQTYNEQFF. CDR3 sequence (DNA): TGCAGCGCGCGGGGGCAAACATACAATGAGCAGTTCTTC.

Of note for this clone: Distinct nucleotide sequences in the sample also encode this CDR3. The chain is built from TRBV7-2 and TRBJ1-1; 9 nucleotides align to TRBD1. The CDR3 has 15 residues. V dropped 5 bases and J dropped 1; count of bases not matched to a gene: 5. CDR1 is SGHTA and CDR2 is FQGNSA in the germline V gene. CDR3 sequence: CASSPRQGGNTEAFF. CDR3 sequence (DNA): TGTGCCAGCAGCCCTAGACAGGGGGGGAACACTGAAGCTTTCTTT. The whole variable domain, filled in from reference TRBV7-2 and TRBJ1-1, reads GAGVSQSPSNKVTEKGKDVELRCDPISGHTALYWYRQSLGQGLEFLIYFQGNSAPDKSGLPSDRFSAERTGGSVSTLTIQRTQQEDSAVYLCASSPRQGGNTEAFFGQGTRLTVV.

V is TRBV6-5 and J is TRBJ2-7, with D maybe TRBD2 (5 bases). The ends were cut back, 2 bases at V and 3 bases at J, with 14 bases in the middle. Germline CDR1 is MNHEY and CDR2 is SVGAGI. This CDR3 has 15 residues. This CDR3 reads CASSYVGFRGYEQYF. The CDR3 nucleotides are TGTGCCAGCAGTTACGTGGGTTTTCGGGGCTACGAGCAGTACTTC.

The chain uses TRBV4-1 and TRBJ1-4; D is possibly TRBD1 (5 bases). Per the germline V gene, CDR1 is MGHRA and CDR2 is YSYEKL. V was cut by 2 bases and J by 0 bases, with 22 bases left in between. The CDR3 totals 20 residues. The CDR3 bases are TGCGCCAGCAGCCAAAAGAATATGGGGCAATTTATGGCAACTAATGAAAAACTGTTTTTT. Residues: CASSQKNMGQFMATNEKLFF.

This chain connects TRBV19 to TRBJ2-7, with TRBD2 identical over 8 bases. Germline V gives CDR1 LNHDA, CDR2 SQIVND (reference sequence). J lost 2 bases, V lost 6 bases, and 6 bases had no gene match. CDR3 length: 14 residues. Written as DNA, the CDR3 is TGTGCCAGTAGCATTAGCGGGGTGACCTACGAGCAGTACTTC. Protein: CASSISGVTYEQYF.

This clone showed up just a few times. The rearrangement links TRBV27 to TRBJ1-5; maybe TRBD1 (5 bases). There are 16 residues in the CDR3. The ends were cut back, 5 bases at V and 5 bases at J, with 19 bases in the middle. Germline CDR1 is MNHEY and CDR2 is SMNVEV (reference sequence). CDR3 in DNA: TGTGCCAGCAGTCCCACCCCCGGACGGGGGGATCAGCCCCAGCATTTT. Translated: CASSPTPGRGDQPQHF.

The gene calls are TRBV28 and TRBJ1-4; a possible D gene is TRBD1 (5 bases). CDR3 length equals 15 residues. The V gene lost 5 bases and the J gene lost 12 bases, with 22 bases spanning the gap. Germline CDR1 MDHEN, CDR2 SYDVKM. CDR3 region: CASSAPWQGVGELFF. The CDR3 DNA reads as TGTGCCAGCAGTGCCCCCTGGCAGGGCGTAGGGGAACTGTTTTTT.

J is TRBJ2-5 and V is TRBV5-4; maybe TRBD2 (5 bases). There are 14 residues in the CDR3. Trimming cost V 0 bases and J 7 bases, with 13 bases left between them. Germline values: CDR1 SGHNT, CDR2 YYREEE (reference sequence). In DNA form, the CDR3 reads TGTGCCAGCAGCTTGGAGAGGGTTATGGGGACCCAGTACTTC. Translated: CASSLERVMGTQYF.

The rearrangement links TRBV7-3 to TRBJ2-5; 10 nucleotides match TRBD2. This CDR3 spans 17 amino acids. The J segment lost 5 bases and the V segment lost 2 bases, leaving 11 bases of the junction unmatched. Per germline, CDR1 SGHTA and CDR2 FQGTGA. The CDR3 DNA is TGTGCCAGCAGCTTACTCTCTCGAGCGGGGGGGTCGGAGACCCAGTACTTC. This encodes CASSLLSRAGGSETQYF.

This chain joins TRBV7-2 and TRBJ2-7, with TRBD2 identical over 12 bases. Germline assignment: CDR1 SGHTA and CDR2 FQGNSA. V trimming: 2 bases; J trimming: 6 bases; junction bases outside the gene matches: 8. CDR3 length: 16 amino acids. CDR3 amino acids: CASSLLAGGISGEQYF. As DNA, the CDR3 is TGTGCCAGCAGCTTACTAGCGGGAGGGATCAGTGGCGAGCAGTACTTC. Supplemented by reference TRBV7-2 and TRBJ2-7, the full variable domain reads GAGVSQSPSNKVTEKGKDVELRCDPISGHTALYWYRQSLGQGLEFLIYFQGNSAPDKSGLPSDRFSAERTGGSVSTLTIQRTQQEDSAVYLCASSLLAGGISGEQYFGPGTRLTVT.

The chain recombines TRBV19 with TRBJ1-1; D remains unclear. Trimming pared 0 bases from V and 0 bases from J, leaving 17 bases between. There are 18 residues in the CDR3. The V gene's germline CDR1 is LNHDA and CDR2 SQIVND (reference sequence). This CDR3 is CASSIESSGRRLNTEAFF. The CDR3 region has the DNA TGTGCCAGTAGTATAGAATCATCGGGCCGGAGGTTGAACACTGAAGCTTTCTTT. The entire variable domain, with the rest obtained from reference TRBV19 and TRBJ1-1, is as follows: DGGITQSPKYLFRKEGQNVTLSCEQNLNHDAMYWYRQDPGQGLRLIYYSQIVNDFQKGDIAEGYSVSREKKESFPLTVTSAQKNPTAFYLCASSIESSGRRLNTEAFFGQGTRLTVV.

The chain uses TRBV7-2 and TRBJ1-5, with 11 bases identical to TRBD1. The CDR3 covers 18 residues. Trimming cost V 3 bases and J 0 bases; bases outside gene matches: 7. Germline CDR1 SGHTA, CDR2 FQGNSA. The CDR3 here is CASSLAGTGGFSNQPQHF. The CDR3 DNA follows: TGTGCCAGCAGCTTGGCCGGGACAGGGGGGTTTAGCAATCAGCCCCAGCATTTT.